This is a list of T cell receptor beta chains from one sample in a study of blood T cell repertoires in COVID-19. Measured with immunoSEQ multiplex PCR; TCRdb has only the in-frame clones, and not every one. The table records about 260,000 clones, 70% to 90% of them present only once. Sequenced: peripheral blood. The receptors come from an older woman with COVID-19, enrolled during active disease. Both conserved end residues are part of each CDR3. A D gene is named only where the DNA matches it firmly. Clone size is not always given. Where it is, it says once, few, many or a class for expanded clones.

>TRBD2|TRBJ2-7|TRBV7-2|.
CASSAGQGLASGRSEQYF
TGTGCCAGCAGCGCCGGACAGGGGTTGGCTAGCGGGAGGTCCGAGCAGTACTTC
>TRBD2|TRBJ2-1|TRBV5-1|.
CASSLVPVAGSYNEQFF
TGCGCCAGCAGCCTTGTTCCGGTAGCGGGAAGTTACAATGAGCAGTTCTTC
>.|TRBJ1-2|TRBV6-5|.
CASTRHVSHGYTF
TGTGCCAGCACCAGACACGTATCCCATGGCTACACCTTC
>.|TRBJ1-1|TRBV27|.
CASSPVPQNTEAFF
TGTGCCAGCAGTCCCGTACCACAGAACACTGAAGCTTTCTTT
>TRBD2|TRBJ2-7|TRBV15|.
CATSSGGRAKGQYF
TGTGCCACCAGCAGTGGCGGGAGAGCTAAGGGGCAGTACTTC
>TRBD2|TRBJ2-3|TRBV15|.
CATSRGTSGTTDTQYF
TGTGCCACCAGCAGGGGGACTAGCGGGACCACAGATACGCAGTATTTT
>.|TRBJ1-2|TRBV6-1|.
CASSEIGDYGYTF
TGTGCCAGCAGTGAAATCGGGGACTATGGCTACACCTTC
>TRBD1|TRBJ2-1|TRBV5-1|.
CASSSPGQGNFNEQFF
TGCGCCAGCAGCTCCCCGGGACAGGGGAATTTCAATGAGCAGTTCTTC
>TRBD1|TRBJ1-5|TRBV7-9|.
CASSPQGGQPQHF
TGTGCCAGCAGCCCCCAGGGGGGTCAGCCCCAGCATTTT
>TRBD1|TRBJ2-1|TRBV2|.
CASSGDSYNEQFF
TGTGCCAGCAGCGGGGACAGCTACAATGAGCAGTTCTTC
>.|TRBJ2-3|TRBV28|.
CASSSPALGHSTDTQYF
TGTGCCAGCAGTTCCCCTGCTCTGGGACATAGCACAGATACGCAGTATTTT
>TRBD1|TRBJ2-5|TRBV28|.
CASSLRTGQETQYF
TGTGCCAGCAGTTTACGGACAGGACAAGAGACCCAGTACTTC
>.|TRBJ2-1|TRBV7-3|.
CASSQERFNEQFF
TGTGCCAGCAGCCAAGAGCGGTTCAATGAGCAGTTCTTC
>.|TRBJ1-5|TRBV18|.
CASSPGGDNQPQHF
TGTGCCAGCTCACCGGGGGGGGACAATCAGCCCCAGCATTTT
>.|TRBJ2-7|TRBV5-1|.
CASSLEQGYYYEQYF
TGCGCCAGCAGCTTGGAACAGGGATACTACTACGAGCAGTACTTC
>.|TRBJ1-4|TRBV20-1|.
CSARSGEKLFF
TGCAGTGCTAGATCGGGTGAAAAACTGTTTTTT
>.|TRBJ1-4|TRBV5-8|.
CASSSRIADRGEKLFF
TGTGCCAGCAGCAGCCGTATCGCGGACCGAGGGGAAAAACTGTTTTTT
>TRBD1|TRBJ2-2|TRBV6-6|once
CASSPRWTGGNTGELFF
TGTGCCAGCAGTCCTCGGTGGACAGGGGGCAACACCGGGGAGCTGTTTTTT
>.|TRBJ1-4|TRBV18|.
CASSPGDNRKLFF
TGTGCCAGCTCACCAGGTGACAACAGAAAACTGTTTTTT
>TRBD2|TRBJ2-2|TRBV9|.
CASSGTSPNTGELFF
TGTGCCAGCAGTGGGACTAGCCCGAACACCGGGGAGCTGTTTTTT
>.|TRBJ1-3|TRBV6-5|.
CASRDQQGAGNTIYF
TGTGCCAGCAGAGACCAACAGGGAGCTGGAAACACCATATATTTT
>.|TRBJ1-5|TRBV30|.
CAWSVVQGNQPQHF
TGTGCCTGGAGTGTTGTACAGGGTAATCAGCCCCAGCATTTT
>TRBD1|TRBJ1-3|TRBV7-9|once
CASSLRGTGLGNTIYF
TGTGCCAGCAGCTTACGGGGGACAGGGCTTGGAAACACCATATATTTT
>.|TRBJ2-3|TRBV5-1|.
CASSLGTGTPKADTQYF
TGCGCCAGCAGCTTGGGCACCGGGACACCAAAGGCAGATACGCAGTATTTT
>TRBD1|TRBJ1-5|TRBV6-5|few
CASSYNRGTDQPQHF
TGTGCCAGCAGTTATAACAGGGGGACGGATCAGCCCCAGCATTTT
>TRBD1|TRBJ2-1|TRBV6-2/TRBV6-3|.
CASSKGQGYSYNEQFF
TGTGCCAGCAGTAAGGGACAGGGTTATTCCTACAATGAGCAGTTCTTC
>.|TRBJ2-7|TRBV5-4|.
CASSAKNSYEQYF
TGTGCCAGCAGCGCGAAGAACTCCTACGAGCAGTACTTC
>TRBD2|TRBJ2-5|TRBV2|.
CASSGVSAGGTQYF
TGTGCCAGCAGTGGAGTGTCAGCGGGGGGGACCCAGTACTTC
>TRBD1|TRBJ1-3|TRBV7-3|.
CASSFLYGDSSGNTIYF
TGTGCCAGCAGCTTTCTGTATGGGGACAGCTCTGGAAACACCATATATTTT
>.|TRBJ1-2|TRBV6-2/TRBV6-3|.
CASSSLANYGYTF
TGTGCCAGCAGTAGTCTAGCTAACTATGGCTACACCTTC
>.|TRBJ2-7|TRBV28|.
CASSSGVIKQYF
TGTGCCAGCAGTTCCGGGGTAATTAAGCAGTACTTC
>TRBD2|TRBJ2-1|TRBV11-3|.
CASSLRMVGGPVNEQFF
TGTGCCAGCAGCTTACGGATGGTGGGAGGGCCGGTAAATGAGCAGTTCTTC
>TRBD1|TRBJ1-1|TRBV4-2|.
CASSQDAGGGLGDTEAFF
TGTGCCAGCAGCCAAGATGCAGGGGGTGGTTTGGGGGACACTGAAGCTTTCTTT
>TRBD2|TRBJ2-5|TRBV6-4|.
CASSDVAGDQETQYF
TGTGCCAGCAGTGACGTAGCGGGAGACCAAGAGACCCAGTACTTC
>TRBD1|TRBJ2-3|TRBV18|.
CASSPRDRRTDTQYF
TGTGCCAGCTCACCTCGGGACAGGCGCACAGATACGCAGTATTTT
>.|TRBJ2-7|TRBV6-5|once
CASSYSRGFDEQYF
TGTGCCAGCAGTTACAGCAGGGGATTTGACGAGCAGTACTTC
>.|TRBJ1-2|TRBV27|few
CASSSPGGYGYTF
TGTGCCAGCAGTTCTCCTGGAGGCTATGGCTACACCTTC
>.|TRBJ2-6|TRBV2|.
CASRGAWEPGANVLTF
TGTGCCAGCAGGGGGGCCTGGGAGCCTGGGGCCAACGTCCTGACTTTC
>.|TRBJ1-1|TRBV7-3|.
CASSPDRMNTEAFF
TGTGCCAGCAGTCCGGACAGAATGAACACTGAAGCTTTCTTT
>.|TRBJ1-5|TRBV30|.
CACQMGGNQPQHF
TGTGCCTGTCAGATGGGGGGGAATCAGCCCCAGCATTTT
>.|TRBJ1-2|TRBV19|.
CASSNISPGGPYGYTF
TGTGCCAGTAGCAATATTTCCCCCGGGGGACCCTATGGCTACACCTTC
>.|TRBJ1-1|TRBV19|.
CASSIPGEVPEAFF
TGTGCCAGTAGTATCCCCGGTGAGGTTCCTGAAGCTTTCTTT
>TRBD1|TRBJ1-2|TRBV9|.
CASSVVPDRVPYGYTF
TGTGCCAGCAGCGTAGTCCCCGACAGGGTACCCTATGGCTACACCTTC
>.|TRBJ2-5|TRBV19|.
CASSGGGGFEETQYF
TGTGCCAGTAGTGGTGGCGGCGGTTTCGAAGAGACCCAGTACTTC
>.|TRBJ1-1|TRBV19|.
CASRLRGDTEAFF
TGTGCCAGTAGGCTCCGGGGGGATACTGAAGCTTTCTTT
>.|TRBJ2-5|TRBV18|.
CASSSRETQYF
TGTGCCAGCTCATCGAGGGAGACCCAGTACTTC
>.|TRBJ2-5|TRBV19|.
CASSIKGGGFQETQYF
TGTGCCAGTAGTATTAAAGGTGGAGGGTTCCAAGAGACCCAGTACTTC
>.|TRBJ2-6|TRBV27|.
CASSLSSGANVLTF
TGTGCCAGCAGCCTTAGCTCTGGGGCCAACGTCCTGACTTTC
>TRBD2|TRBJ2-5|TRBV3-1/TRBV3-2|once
CASSQEFTSGRSETQYF
TGTGCCAGCAGCCAAGAGTTCACTAGCGGGAGGTCGGAGACCCAGTACTTC
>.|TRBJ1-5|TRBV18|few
CASSPPGQGGQPQHF
TGTGCCAGCTCACCACCGGGGCAGGGAGGTCAGCCCCAGCATTTT
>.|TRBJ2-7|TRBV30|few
CAWSRRNEQYF
TGTGCCTGGAGTCGGCGGAACGAGCAGTACTTC
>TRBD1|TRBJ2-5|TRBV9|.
CASSVEQGAGETQYF
TGTGCCAGCAGCGTAGAACAGGGGGCAGGAGAGACCCAGTACTTC
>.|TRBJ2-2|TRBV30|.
CAWSVQGFTGELFF
TGTGCCTGGAGCGTCCAGGGTTTCACCGGGGAGCTGTTTTTT
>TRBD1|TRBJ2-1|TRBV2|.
CASRYGQGQGEQFF
TGTGCCAGCAGATACGGACAGGGTCAGGGTGAGCAGTTCTTC
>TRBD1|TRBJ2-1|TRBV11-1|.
CASSSVGQEYNEQFF
TGTGCCAGCAGCTCCGTGGGACAGGAATACAATGAGCAGTTCTTC
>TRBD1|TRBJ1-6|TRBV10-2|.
CASRDRGLSPLHF
TGCGCCAGCAGGGACAGGGGGCTCTCACCCCTCCACTTT
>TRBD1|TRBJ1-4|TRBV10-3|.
CATGTGWDEKLFF
TGTGCCACCGGGACAGGGTGGGATGAAAAACTGTTTTTT